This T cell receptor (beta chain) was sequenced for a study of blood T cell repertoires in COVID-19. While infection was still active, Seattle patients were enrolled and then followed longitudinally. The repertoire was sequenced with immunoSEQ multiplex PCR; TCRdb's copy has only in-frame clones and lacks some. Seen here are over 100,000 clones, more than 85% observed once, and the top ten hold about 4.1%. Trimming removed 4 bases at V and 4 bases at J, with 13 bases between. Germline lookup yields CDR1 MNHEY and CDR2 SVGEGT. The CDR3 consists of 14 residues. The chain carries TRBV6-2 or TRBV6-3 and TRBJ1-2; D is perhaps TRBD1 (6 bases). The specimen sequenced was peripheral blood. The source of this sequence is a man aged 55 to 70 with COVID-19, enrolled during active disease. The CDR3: CASSSRTESYGYTF. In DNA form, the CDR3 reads TGTGCCAGCAGTTCAAGGACAGAAAGCTATGGCTACACCTTC.